The next 26 T cell receptor beta chains were all read from a single sample in a study of human T cells and chemical hapten exposure. Time point specified: pre-sensitization, week 0. Specified treatment: therapeutic diphenylcyclopropenone sensitization with weekly scalp DPC. A single record per CDR3 protein comes from TCRdb applying MiXCR to the RACE reads. The table has roughly 60,000 distinct CDR3 sequences, around 6.6% seen once. The sample here was whole blood, taken in connection with sensitization to the hapten diphenylcyclopropenone (DPC). The receptors shown here come from a woman aged 25 to 45 with alopecia areata. Some clones in this sample may be carry-over from other donors' samples.

The CDR3 DNA sequence: TGTGCCAGCAGCTTTGCTAGCGGGAGCACAGATACGCAGTATTTT. Protein sequence: CASSFASGSTDTQYF. J is TRBJ2-3 and V is TRBV7-9; 8 bases line up with TRBD2. The CDR3 consists of 15 residues. Germline CDR1 reads SEHNR; CDR2 reads FQNEAQ (reference sequence). Trimming at V came to 3 bases and at J to 0 bases, leaving 2 bases not matched to a gene.

The chain couples TRBV5-1 to TRBJ1-1; D is perhaps TRBD1 (6 bases). The V end lost 2 bases, the J end lost 1 base, and 15 bases lay between the germline ends. This CDR3 contains 16 residues. Germline values: CDR1 SGHRS, CDR2 YFSETQ. This chain's CDR3 is CASSFRAGVRNTEAFF. CDR3 sequence (DNA): TGCGCCAGCAGCTTCCGGGCAGGGGTGAGGAACACTGAAGCTTTCTTT.

A few counts support this clonotype. V is TRBV5-1 and J is TRBJ2-5; 7 bases are a match to TRBD1. V lost 2 bases and J lost 2; bases outside the gene matches: 3. Germline CDR1 SGHRS, CDR2 YFSETQ. The length of the CDR3 is 14 residues. The CDR3 region has the DNA TGCGCCAGCAGCTTCGGCAGGGGGCAAGAGACCCAGTACTTC. Protein: CASSFGRGQETQYF.

The chain has TRBV19 and TRBJ1-1; 9 bases line up with TRBD1. With 0 bases clipped from V and 3 bases from J, the junction kept 14 bases outside the gene matches. The CDR3 loop spans 19 amino acids. From germline, CDR1 is LNHDA and CDR2 SQIVND (reference sequence). The CDR3 reads CASSIDFTGGEDLDTEAFF. The DNA of the CDR3 is TGTGCCAGTAGTATAGATTTTACAGGGGGCGAGGATTTGGACACTGAAGCTTTCTTT.

This clonotype was found a few times. The chain uses TRBV2 and TRBJ2-1; D is possibly TRBD2 (5 bases). Germline CDR1 and CDR2: SNHLY and FYNNEI. There are 16 residues in the CDR3. Trimming cost V 8 bases and J 5 bases, with 22 bases left between them. DNA for the CDR3: TGTGCCAGCGTGACCCGCGAGGGAAGTGTCAACAATGAGCAGTTCTTC. This codes for CASVTREGSVNNEQFF.

This clonotype was recorded many times. The chain joins TRBV20-1 to TRBJ2-3, with D possibly being TRBD1 or TRBD2 (6 bases each). From germline, CDR1 is DFQATT and CDR2 SNEGSKA (reference sequence). V was pared by 5 bases and J by 0 bases, with 15 bases between. This CDR3 has 15 amino acids. For the CDR3, the DNA is TGCAGTGCTTCGTGGGGGGCTACAAGCACAGATACGCAGTATTTT. The encoded protein is CSASWGATSTDTQYF.

In this sample, this clonotype turned up many times. The V and J genes are TRBV5-5 and TRBJ1-4, with a tentative D call TRBD1 (5 bases). Germline V lookup: CDR1 SGHKS, CDR2 YYEKEE (reference sequence). The CDR3 has 16 residues. Trimming left V 0 bases short and J 4 bases short, with 13 bases between. The CDR3 coding sequence is TGTGCCAGCAGCTTGGAAGGAGGGACCCTTAATGAAAAACTGTTTTTT. Translated: CASSLEGGTLNEKLFF.

The chain uses TRBV5-1 and TRBJ1-1, with TRBD1 identical over 8 bases. V gave up 0 bases and J gave up 3 bases; unmatched junction bases: 7. The germline CDR1 and CDR2 sequences are SGHRS and YFSETQ. CDR3 length: 16 residues. The CDR3 here is CASSLGTGSADTEAFF. The CDR3 nucleotides are TGCGCCAGCAGCTTGGGGACAGGGTCGGCGGACACTGAAGCTTTCTTT.

This clonotype has a count of ten or more. The genes are TRBV11-2 and TRBJ1-1, with D maybe TRBD1 (6 bases). CDR3 length equals 13 residues. Germline V lookup: CDR1 SGHAT, CDR2 FQNNGV. The V and J ends lost 5 bases and 2 bases respectively, with 9 bases between them. CDR3 nucleotide sequence: TGTGCCAGCAGCGACAGGCCTAACACTGAAGCTTTCTTT. Residues: CASSDRPNTEAFF.

This clonotype came up many times. CDR3 DNA: TGTGCCAGCAGTGAACAGAACACAGATACGCAGTATTTT. Residues: CASSEQNTDTQYF. The rearrangement links TRBV12-3 or TRBV12-4 to TRBJ2-3; no clear D. CDR3 length equals 13 residues. Between the trimmed V and J ends, which lost 5 bases and 2 bases, there was a span of 8 bases.

This clonotype occurred many times. This chain uses TRBV6-2 or TRBV6-3 with TRBJ2-6; D is perhaps TRBD1 (6 bases). V lost 6 bases and J 2 bases, leaving 14 bases between the germline ends. The CDR3 contains 16 residues. The germline V gene has CDR1 MNHEY and CDR2 SVGEGT. The CDR3 region has the DNA TGTGCCAGCAGCCATCGCAGGGGAGCTGGGGCCAACGTCCTGACTTTC. This sequence encodes CASSHRRGAGANVLTF.

The chain has TRBV6-6 and TRBJ2-7; TRBD1 aligns across 9 bases. The V and J ends lost 5 bases and 0 bases, in that order; junction bases with no gene match: 8. From germline, CDR1 is MNHNY and CDR2 SVGAGI (reference sequence). The CDR3 loop spans 16 amino acids. CDR3 residues: CASSRTGAMSSYEQYF. Here the CDR3 DNA reads TGTGCCAGCAGTCGGACAGGGGCGATGAGCTCCTACGAGCAGTACTTC.

V usage is TRBV19 and J usage is TRBJ2-5; TRBD1 agrees at 8 bases. The junction had 8 bases not matched to a gene; V was cut back by 8 bases and J by 0 bases. The CDR3 totals 15 residues. In germline, CDR1 is LNHDA, CDR2 SQIVND (reference sequence). The CDR3 DNA sequence: TGTGCCAGTTCCGGGACAGGATTGTACCAAGAGACCCAGTACTTC. It translates to CASSGTGLYQETQYF. Variable domain in full (rest from reference TRBV19 and TRBJ2-5): DGGITQSPKYLFRKEGQNVTLSCEQNLNHDAMYWYRQDPGQGLRLIYYSQIVNDFQKGDIAEGYSVSREKKESFPLTVTSAQKNPTAFYLCASSGTGLYQETQYFGPGTRLLVL.

This clonotype has at least ten counts. The J gene is TRBJ1-1, the V gene TRBV20-1; 9 positions match TRBD1. V lost 5 bases, J lost 5 bases, and 12 bases stayed unmatched. Germline CDR1 DFQATT, CDR2 SNEGSKA (reference sequence). This CDR3 comprises 15 residues. This chain's CDR3 is CSAPRRTGAETEAFF. The CDR3 nucleotides read TGCAGTGCTCCCAGGCGGACAGGGGCTGAGACTGAAGCTTTCTTT.

This clonotype was observed at least ten times. J is TRBJ1-1 and V is TRBV29-1, with D perhaps matching TRBD1 (5 bases). The CDR3 totals 12 residues. In germline, CDR1 is SQVTM, CDR2 ANQGSEA. V dropped 4 bases and J dropped 1 base, with 7 bases sitting between them. This chain's CDR3 is CSVVRGNTEAFF. The CDR3 DNA sequence: TGCAGCGTTGTAAGGGGGAACACTGAAGCTTTCTTT. Supplemented by reference TRBV29-1 and TRBJ1-1, the full variable domain reads SAVISQKPSRDICQRGTSLTIQCQVDSQVTMMFWYRQQPGQSLTLIATANQGSEATYESGFVIDKFPISRPNLTFSTLTVSNMSPEDSSIYLCSVVRGNTEAFFGQGTRLTVV.

Many counts were recorded for this clonotype. The chain combines TRBV7-9 with TRBJ1-1; possible D gene TRBD1, 6 bases. Germline CDR1 reads SEHNR; CDR2 reads FQNEAQ (reference sequence). V was shortened by 1 base and J by 1 base, with 19 bases between the two germline ends. This CDR3 has 18 residues. The CDR3 coding sequence is TGTGCCAGCAGCTTAGTGGGCAGGTGGGGGACACAGAACACTGAAGCTTTCTTT. It specifies CASSLVGRWGTQNTEAFF.

This clonotype has at least ten counts. The chain uses TRBV9 and TRBJ1-1, with no clear D. The germline V gene has CDR1 SGDLS and CDR2 YYNGEE. The ends were cut back, 4 bases at V and 6 bases at J, with 16 bases in the middle. The CDR3 length is 14 residues. CDR3 sequence: CASSFLDGLPEAFF. The DNA of the CDR3 is TGTGCCAGCAGCTTTCTAGACGGGTTACCTGAAGCTTTCTTT.

This clonotype was found many times. J is TRBJ2-4 and V is TRBV10-3, with 7 bases fitting TRBD2. Germline V gives CDR1 ENHRY, CDR2 SYGVKD. V lost 2 bases, J lost 1 base, and 14 bases stayed unmatched. The CDR3 length is 19 residues. The CDR3 DNA reads TGTGCCATCAGTGAGCTGGGAGGGTGGGGGTCGGCGGCCAAAAACATTCAGTACTTC. Translation: CAISELGGWGSAAKNIQYF.

Remarks on this clonotype: A junction end diverges from the germline sequence, so it may reflect a read error. The chain joins TRBV12-3 or TRBV12-4 to TRBJ1-2; D is perhaps TRBD1 (6 bases). This CDR3 is built from 14 residues. CDR3 residues: CASSLRVRGLGAFF. As DNA, the CDR3 is TGTGCCAGCAGTTTAAGGGTGCGGGGCCTGGGGGCCTTCTTC.

V is TRBV4-2 and J is TRBJ1-4, with D hard to call. The CDR3 contains 16 residues. Trimming cost V 0 bases and J 6 bases, with 14 bases left between them. Germline CDR1 is LGHNA and CDR2 is YNFKEQ. In DNA form, the CDR3 reads TGTGCCAGCAGCCAAGAACCTCCAATCGGCGATGAAAAACTGTTTTTT. This encodes CASSQEPPIGDEKLFF.

This clonotype was seen at least ten times. The CDR3, as DNA: TGTGCCAGCAGTTTAGCGTTCGGGGCGGCGGACGAAAAGACCCAGTACTTC. This translates into CASSLAFGAADEKTQYF. V and J are TRBV12-3 or TRBV12-4 and TRBJ2-5; D is perhaps TRBD1 or TRBD2 (5 bases each). The CDR3 extends over 17 amino acids. The germline V and J ends were trimmed by 0 bases and 6 bases, with 20 bases remaining between them.

In its sample, this clonotype was seen a few times. The CDR3 sequence: CASSYSEYQPQHF. The CDR3 DNA reads TGTGCCAGCAGCTACAGCGAGTATCAGCCCCAGCATTTT. The V gene is TRBV27, the J gene TRBJ1-5; no clear D. The CDR3 is 13 amino acids. Germline V lookup: CDR1 MNHEY, CDR2 SMNVEV (reference sequence). The V end was cut by 6 bases, the J end by 5 bases, with 11 bases between.

The CDR3 bases are TGTGCCAGCAGCTTCGGGGCGACCACAGTTCAAGATACGCAGTATTTT. Protein sequence: CASSFGATTVQDTQYF. This chain uses TRBV5-4 with TRBJ2-3, with D perhaps given as TRBD1 or TRBD2 (5 bases each). This CDR3 comprises 16 residues. V shed 2 bases and J shed 5 bases, with 18 bases lying between them. Per the germline V gene, CDR1 is SGHNT and CDR2 is YYREEE (reference sequence).

This clonotype was detected a few times. The chain combines TRBV20-1 with TRBJ1-5; TRBD1 is a possible D gene (6 bases). The CDR3 consists of 12 residues. CDR1 and CDR2 (germline): DFQATT, SNEGSKA (reference sequence). V lost 5 bases, J lost 3 bases, and 8 bases lay in between. This CDR3 is CSAYRDNQPQHF. The CDR3 DNA reads TGCAGTGCTTACAGGGACAATCAGCCCCAGCATTTT.

This clonotype was recorded at least ten times. The J gene is TRBJ2-3, the V gene TRBV5-1, with 8 bases lining up with TRBD1. CDR3 length: 15 residues. J lost 2 bases, V lost 4 bases, and 6 bases had no gene match. Germline V gene sequence: CDR1 SGHRS, CDR2 YFSETQ. In DNA, the CDR3 is TGCGCCAGCAGCCCCAGACAGGGGCTCACAGATACGCAGTATTTT. It codes for CASSPRQGLTDTQYF.

This clonotype was observed a few times. This chain joins TRBV30 and TRBJ2-4, with a tentative D call TRBD2 (7 bases). V was cut by 3 bases and J by 4 bases, with 13 bases left in between. This CDR3 is built from 14 residues. Germline V gene lookup returns CDR1 GTSNPN and CDR2 SVGIG (reference sequence). In DNA, the CDR3 is TGTGCCTGGAGCGGAGGGGGGGAAAAAAACATTCAGTACTTC. Translating it yields CAWSGGGEKNIQYF. Full variable domain (remainder filled in from reference TRBV30 and TRBJ2-4): SQTIHQWPATLVQPVGSPLSLECTVEGTSNPNLYWYRQAAGRGLQLLFYSVGIGQISSEVPQNLSASRPQDRQFILSSKKLLLSDSGFYLCAWSGGGEKNIQYFGAGTRLSVL.